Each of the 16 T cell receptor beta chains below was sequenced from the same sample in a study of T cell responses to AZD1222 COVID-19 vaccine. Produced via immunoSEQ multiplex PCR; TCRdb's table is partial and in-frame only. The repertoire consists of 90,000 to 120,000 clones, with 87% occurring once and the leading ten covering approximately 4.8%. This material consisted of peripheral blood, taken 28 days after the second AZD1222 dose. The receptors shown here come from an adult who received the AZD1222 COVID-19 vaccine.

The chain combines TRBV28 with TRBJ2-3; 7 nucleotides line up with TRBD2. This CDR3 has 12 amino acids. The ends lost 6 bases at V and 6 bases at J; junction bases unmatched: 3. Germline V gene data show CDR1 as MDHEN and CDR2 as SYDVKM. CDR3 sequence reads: CASRPGRDTQYF. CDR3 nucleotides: TGTGCCAGCAGGCCCGGGAGGGATACGCAGTATTTT.

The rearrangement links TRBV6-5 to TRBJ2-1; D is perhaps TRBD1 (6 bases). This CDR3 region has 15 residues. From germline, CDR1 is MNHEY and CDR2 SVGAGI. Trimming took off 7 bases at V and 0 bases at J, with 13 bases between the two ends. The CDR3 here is CASTPQGSSYNEQFF. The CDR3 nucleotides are TGTGCCAGCACCCCACAGGGTAGCTCCTACAATGAGCAGTTCTTC.

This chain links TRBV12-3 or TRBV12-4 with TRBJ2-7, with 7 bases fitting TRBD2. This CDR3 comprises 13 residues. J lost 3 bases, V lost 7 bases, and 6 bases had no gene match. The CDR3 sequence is CASTPGGGYEQYF. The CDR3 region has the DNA TGTGCCAGCACCCCGGGCGGGGGCTACGAGCAGTACTTC.

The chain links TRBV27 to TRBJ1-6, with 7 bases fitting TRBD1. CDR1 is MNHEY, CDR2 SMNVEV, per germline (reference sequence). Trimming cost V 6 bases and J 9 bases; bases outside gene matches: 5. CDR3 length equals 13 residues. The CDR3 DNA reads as TGTGCCAGCAGGACAGGGCGGTTTTCACCCCTCCACTTT. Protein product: CASRTGRFSPLHF.

CDR3 region: CASSKDNLNTEAFF. The CDR3 DNA follows: TGTGCCAGCAGCAAGGACAACTTGAACACTGAAGCTTTCTTT. The V call is TRBV7-2, the J call TRBJ1-1, with a weak D call TRBD1 (5 bases). The CDR3 covers 14 residues. The germline V and J ends were trimmed by 5 bases and 0 bases, with 10 bases remaining between them. CDR1 and CDR2 (germline): SGHTA, FQGNSA. Looking up the rest from reference TRBV7-2 and TRBJ1-1 gives the full variable domain: GAGVSQSPSNKVTEKGKDVELRCDPISGHTALYWYRQSLGQGLEFLIYFQGNSAPDKSGLPSDRFSAERTGGSVSTLTIQRTQQEDSAVYLCASSKDNLNTEAFFGQGTRLTVV.

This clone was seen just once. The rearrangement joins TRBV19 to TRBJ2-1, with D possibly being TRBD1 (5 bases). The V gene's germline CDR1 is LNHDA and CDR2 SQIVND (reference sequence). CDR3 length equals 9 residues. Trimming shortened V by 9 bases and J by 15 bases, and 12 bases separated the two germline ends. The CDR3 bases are TGTGCCAGCGGTGGGGCACCGTTCTTC. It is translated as CASGGAPFF.

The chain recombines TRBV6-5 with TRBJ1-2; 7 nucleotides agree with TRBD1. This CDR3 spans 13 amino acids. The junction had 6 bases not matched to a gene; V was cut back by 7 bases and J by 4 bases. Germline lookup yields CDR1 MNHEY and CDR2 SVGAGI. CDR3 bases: TGTGCCAGCAATCCAGGGGGGTTCTATGGCTACACCTTC. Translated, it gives CASNPGGFYGYTF.

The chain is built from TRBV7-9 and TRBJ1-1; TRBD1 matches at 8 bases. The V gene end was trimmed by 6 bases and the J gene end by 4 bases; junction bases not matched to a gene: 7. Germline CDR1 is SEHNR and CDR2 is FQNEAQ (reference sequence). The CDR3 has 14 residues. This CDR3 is CASRTTGGGTEAFF. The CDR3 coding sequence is TGTGCCAGCAGAACTACAGGGGGAGGCACTGAAGCTTTCTTT. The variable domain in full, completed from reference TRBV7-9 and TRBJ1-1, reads DTGVSQNPRHKITKRGQNVTFRCDPISEHNRLYWYRQTLGQGPEFLTYFQNEAQLEKSRLLSDRFSAERPKGSFSTLEIQRTEQGDSAMYLCASRTTGGGTEAFFGQGTRLTVV.

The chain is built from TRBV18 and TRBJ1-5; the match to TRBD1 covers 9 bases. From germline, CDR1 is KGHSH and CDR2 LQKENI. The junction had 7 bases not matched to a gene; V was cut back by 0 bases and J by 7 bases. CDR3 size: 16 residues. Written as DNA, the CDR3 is TGTGCCAGCTCACCACCTTCGGGACAGGGTTTACAGCCCCAGCATTTT. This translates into CASSPPSGQGLQPQHF.

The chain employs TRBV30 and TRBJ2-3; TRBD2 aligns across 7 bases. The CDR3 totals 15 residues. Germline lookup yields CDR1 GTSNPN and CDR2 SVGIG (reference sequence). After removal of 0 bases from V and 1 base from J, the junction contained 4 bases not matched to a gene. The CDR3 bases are TGTGCCTGGAGTGTTGTTCGGGGGGGCACAGATACGCAGTATTTT. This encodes CAWSVVRGGTDTQYF.

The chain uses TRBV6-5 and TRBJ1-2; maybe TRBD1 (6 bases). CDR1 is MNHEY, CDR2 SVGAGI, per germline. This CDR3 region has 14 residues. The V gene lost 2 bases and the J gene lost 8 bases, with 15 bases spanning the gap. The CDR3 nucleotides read TGTGCCAGCAGTTACGGGTGGGGGGCGCGCGGCTACACCTTC. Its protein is CASSYGWGARGYTF.

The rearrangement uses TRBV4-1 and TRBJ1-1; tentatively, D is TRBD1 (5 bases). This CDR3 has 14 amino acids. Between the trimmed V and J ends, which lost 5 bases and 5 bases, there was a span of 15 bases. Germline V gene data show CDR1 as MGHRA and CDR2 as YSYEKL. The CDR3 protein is CASSTFRGGTEAFF. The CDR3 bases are TGCGCCAGCAGCACATTCCGGGGGGGAACTGAAGCTTTCTTT.

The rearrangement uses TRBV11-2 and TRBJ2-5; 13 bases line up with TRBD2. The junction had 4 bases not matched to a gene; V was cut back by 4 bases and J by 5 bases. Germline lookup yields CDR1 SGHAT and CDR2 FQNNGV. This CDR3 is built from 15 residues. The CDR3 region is CASSSGLAGAETQYF. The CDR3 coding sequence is TGTGCCAGCAGCTCCGGACTAGCGGGGGCTGAGACCCAGTACTTC.

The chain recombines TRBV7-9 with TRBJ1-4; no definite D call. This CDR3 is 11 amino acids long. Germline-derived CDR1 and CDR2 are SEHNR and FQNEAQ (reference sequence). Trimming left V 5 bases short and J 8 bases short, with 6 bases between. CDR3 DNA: TGTGCCAGCAGCCCAGGCGAAAAACTGTTTTTT. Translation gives CASSPGEKLFF.

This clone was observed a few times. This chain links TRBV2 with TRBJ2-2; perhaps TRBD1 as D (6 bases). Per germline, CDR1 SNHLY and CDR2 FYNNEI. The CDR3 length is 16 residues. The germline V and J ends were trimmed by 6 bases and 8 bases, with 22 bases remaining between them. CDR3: CASSNPSGVGPGELFF. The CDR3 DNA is TGTGCCAGCAGCAACCCCTCAGGGGTTGGTCCGGGGGAGCTGTTTTTT.

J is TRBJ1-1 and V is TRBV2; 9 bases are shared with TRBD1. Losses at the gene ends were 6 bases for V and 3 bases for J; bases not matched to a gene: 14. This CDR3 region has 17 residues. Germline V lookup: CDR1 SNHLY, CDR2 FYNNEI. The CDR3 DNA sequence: TGTGCCAGCAGGGACTTCCCGGGACAGGGTTTGGACACTGAAGCTTTCTTT. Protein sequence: CASRDFPGQGLDTEAFF. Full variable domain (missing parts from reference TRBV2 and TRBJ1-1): EPEVTQTPSHQVTQMGQEVILRCVPISNHLYFYWYRQILGQKVEFLVSFYNNEISEKSEIFDDQFSVERPDGSNFTLKIRSTKLEDSAMYFCASRDFPGQGLDTEAFFGQGTRLTVV.